This TCR beta chain came from a study of T cell repertoires in cytomegalovirus infection. The germline V gene encodes CDR1 SEHNR and CDR2 FQNEAQ (reference sequence). J was trimmed by 2 bases and V by 1 base; bases with no gene match: 7. There are 16 residues in the CDR3. The sample holds many counts of this clonotype. TCRdb analysed the reads with MiXCR anew, one entry per CDR3 protein. The profile shows about 680,000 distinct CDR3 sequences, more than 20% of them singletons. The sample comprised CD8+ T cells from PBMCs. The receptor was isolated from a human donor in good health (CMV status not recorded). Some clones in this sample may be carry-over from other donors' samples. The rearrangement joins TRBV7-9 to TRBJ2-7; 8 bases are a match to TRBD1. CDR3 in DNA: TGTGCCAGCAGCTTAGTGGGGACAGGAGATCCCTACGAGCAGTACTTC. It is translated as CASSLVGTGDPYEQYF.